These 22 T cell receptor beta chains share one sample of origin, sequenced in a study of T cell changes during pregnancy in multiple sclerosis. Generated by immunoSEQ multiplex PCR, the TCRdb table keeps only in-frame clones and is missing some. The sample holds 85,000 to 100,000 clones, 85% to 95% seen once. The input for sequencing was peripheral blood, taken in the first trimester of pregnancy. The receptors were gathered from a female donor with multiple sclerosis, enrolled in a pregnancy study.

The chain recombines TRBV11-1 with TRBJ2-1, with 9 bases fitting TRBD1. The CDR3 loop spans 16 amino acids. Germline loops: CDR1 SGHAT, CDR2 FQDESV (reference sequence). J lost 10 bases, V lost 2 bases, and 12 bases had no gene match. The CDR3 region is CASSLLGTGRPGEQFF. CDR3 bases: TGTGCCAGCAGCTTATTGGGGACAGGGCGCCCTGGGGAGCAGTTCTTC.

The CDR3, as DNA: TGTGCCAGCAGCCCAACCACGGCCGGGGAGCTGTTTTTT. This translates into CASSPTTAGELFF. This chain uses TRBV7-3 with TRBJ2-2, with no clear D. Germline loops: CDR1 SGHTA, CDR2 FQGTGA. The length of the CDR3 is 13 residues. Trimming pared 5 bases from V and 6 bases from J, leaving 10 bases between. Full variable domain (remainder filled in from reference TRBV7-3 and TRBJ2-2): GAGVSQTPSNKVTEKGKYVELRCDPISGHTALYWYRQSLGQGPEFLIYFQGTGAADDSGLPNDRFFAVRPEGSVSTLKIQRTERGDSAVYLCASSPTTAGELFFGEGSRLTVL.

This sequence joins TRBV7-8 and TRBJ2-2; 13 nucleotides align to TRBD2. In germline, CDR1 is SGHVS, CDR2 FQNEAQ. V shed 4 bases, J shed 2 bases, and the junction held 7 bases outside the gene matches. This CDR3 has 18 residues. CDR3 nucleotide sequence: TGTGCCAGCAGCTCAACCGGACTAGCGGGGGACAACACCGGGGAGCTGTTTTTT. Translation: CASSSTGLAGDNTGELFF.

The V gene is TRBV18, the J gene TRBJ2-7; 9 nucleotides align to TRBD2. In germline, CDR1 is KGHSH, CDR2 LQKENI. CDR3 size: 14 residues. V dropped 3 bases and J dropped 1; count of bases not matched to a gene: 1. In nucleotides, the CDR3 is TGTGCCAGCTCACCTAGCGGGGGTTCCTACGAGCAGTACTTC. Its translation: CASSPSGGSYEQYF.

The chain recombines TRBV27 with TRBJ2-7; 7 bases agree with TRBD2. Losses at the gene ends were 4 bases for V and 0 bases for J; bases not matched to a gene: 3. This CDR3 has 14 residues. The germline V gene encodes CDR1 MNHEY and CDR2 SMNVEV (reference sequence). For the CDR3, the DNA is TGTGCCAGCAGTTGGACTAGGAGCTCCTACGAGCAGTACTTC. The encoded protein is CASSWTRSSYEQYF.

The CDR3, as DNA: TGTGCCACCAGCCCGGCTAGCGGAAGCTACAATGAGCAGTTCTTC. Translated: CATSPASGSYNEQFF. This chain uses TRBV15 with TRBJ2-1, with 7 bases matching TRBD2. The germline V gene has CDR1 LNHNV and CDR2 YYDKDF (reference sequence). The junction had 7 bases not matched to a gene; V was cut back by 5 bases and J by 3 bases. There are 15 residues in the CDR3.

The chain uses TRBV29-1 and TRBJ2-1; a possible D gene is TRBD2 (6 bases). The CDR3 extends over 14 amino acids. CDR1 is SQVTM, CDR2 ANQGSEA, per germline. The ends were cut back, 3 bases at V and 10 bases at J, with 19 bases in the middle. CDR3 residues: CSVDESWLRGEQFF. In DNA, the CDR3 is TGCAGCGTTGATGAGTCGTGGTTACGGGGGGAGCAGTTCTTC.

This clone has a handful of counts. The chain is built from TRBV19 and TRBJ1-1, with a weak D call TRBD1 (6 bases). The CDR3 has 14 residues. Trimming stripped 5 bases from V and 6 bases from J, with 16 bases between. Per germline, CDR1 LNHDA and CDR2 SQIVND (reference sequence). DNA of the CDR3: TGTGCCAGTAGTCTCCTTACAGGGATGGCTGAAGCTTTCTTT. It is translated as CASSLLTGMAEAFF.

The chain combines TRBV5-1 with TRBJ1-2, with D possibly TRBD1 on 6 matching bases. The germline V gene encodes CDR1 SGHRS and CDR2 YFSETQ. V shed 3 bases and J shed 9 bases, with 12 bases lying between them. The CDR3 totals 12 residues. CDR3 residues: CASSSDSNSYTF. CDR3 bases: TGCGCCAGCAGCTCGGACAGTAACAGCTACACCTTC.

The V call is TRBV28, the J call TRBJ2-2; 14 nucleotides match TRBD2. In germline, CDR1 is MDHEN, CDR2 SYDVKM. After removal of 3 bases from V and 7 bases from J, the junction contained 7 bases not matched to a gene. The CDR3 length is 17 residues. The CDR3, as DNA: TGTGCCAGCAGTTTTTCGGGACTAGCGGGAGATAGCGGGGAGCTGTTTTTT. It codes for CASSFSGLAGDSGELFF.

The chain links TRBV5-6 to TRBJ1-2; D is perhaps TRBD1 (5 bases). This CDR3 has 13 amino acids. Trimming took 1 base from V and 2 from J, leaving 6 bases between them. Germline lookup yields CDR1 SGHDT and CDR2 YYEEEE. The DNA for the CDR3 is TGTGCCAGCAGCTTGCAGGGAAACTATGGCTACACCTTC. Amino acids: CASSLQGNYGYTF.

This clone was observed a single time. The gene calls are TRBV20-1 and TRBJ2-7, with 7 nucleotides matching TRBD2. This CDR3 comprises 11 residues. J lost 6 bases, V lost 6 bases, and 5 bases had no gene match. Germline V gene data show CDR1 as DFQATT and CDR2 as SNEGSKA (reference sequence). The CDR3 protein is CSARAGVEQYF. CDR3 nucleotides: TGCAGTGCACGGGCGGGGGTCGAGCAGTACTTC.

J is TRBJ1-3 and V is TRBV28, with D perhaps matching TRBD1 (5 bases). Looked up from germline, CDR1 is MDHEN and CDR2 is SYDVKM. The CDR3 loop spans 15 amino acids. V dropped 4 bases and J dropped 3 bases, with 13 bases sitting between them. The CDR3 loop reads CASSSPPGHGNTIYF. In DNA form, the CDR3 reads TGTGCCAGCAGTTCCCCCCCAGGACATGGAAACACCATATATTTT.

The chain couples TRBV5-1 to TRBJ2-2; 9 positions agree with TRBD2. The V segment lost 4 bases and the J segment 6 bases; nucleotides outside the gene matches: 10. The CDR3 contains 16 residues. CDR1 and CDR2 from the germline V gene are SGHRS and YFSETQ. The DNA for the CDR3 is TGCGCCAGCAGCCAGTATAGCGGGAGTACGGCCGGGGAGCTGTTTTTT. Translation gives CASSQYSGSTAGELFF.

The rearrangement joins TRBV5-1 to TRBJ2-3, with TRBD2 matching over 8 bases. Unmatched junction bases numbered 0, after V lost 4 bases and J lost 2 bases. Per the germline V gene, CDR1 is SGHRS and CDR2 is YFSETQ. This CDR3 spans 13 amino acids. For the CDR3, the DNA is TGCGCCAGCAGCGGACTAGCCACAGATACGCAGTATTTT. This codes for CASSGLATDTQYF.

This clone is a singleton in its sample. The chain has TRBV4-2 and TRBJ2-1, with 10 bases that match TRBD2. In germline, CDR1 is LGHNA, CDR2 YNFKEQ. V gave up 1 base and J gave up 10 bases; unmatched junction bases: 10. CDR3 length: 16 residues. This chain's CDR3 is CASSQVASGSSREQFF. CDR3 nucleotides: TGTGCCAGCAGCCAAGTAGCTAGCGGGAGCTCGCGGGAGCAGTTCTTC.

This rearrangement joins TRBV27 to TRBJ2-7; 9 bases are a match to TRBD1. With V trimmed by 4 bases and J by 4 bases, 14 bases remained unmatched. The CDR3 has 17 amino acids. Germline CDR1 reads MNHEY; CDR2 reads SMNVEV (reference sequence). CDR3 sequence: CASSSYLAGTGKYEQYF. The CDR3 coding sequence is TGTGCCAGCAGTTCCTACTTGGCCGGGACAGGGAAGTACGAGCAGTACTTC.

The CDR3 DNA is TGCAGCGTTGATTGGACAGGGAGTACGAACACTGAAGCTTTCTTT. Protein sequence: CSVDWTGSTNTEAFF. V gene TRBV29-1 combines with J gene TRBJ1-1, with TRBD1 matching over 8 bases. There are 15 residues in the CDR3. V shed 3 bases, J shed 1 base, and the junction held 7 bases outside the gene matches. Per germline, CDR1 SQVTM and CDR2 ANQGSEA.

The chain is built from TRBV7-2 and TRBJ2-7; TRBD1 is a possible D gene (6 bases). Trimming stripped 4 bases from V and 4 bases from J, with 14 bases between. The CDR3 contains 14 residues. CDR1 and CDR2 from the germline V gene are SGHTA and FQGNSA. DNA for the CDR3: TGTGCCAGCAGCTCCCGGACAGCGTTATACGAGCAGTACTTC. Protein product: CASSSRTALYEQYF.

V and J are TRBV7-2 and TRBJ2-5; the D gene is possibly TRBD2 (5 bases). The V end was cut by 5 bases, the J end by 5 bases, with 6 bases between. The CDR3 totals 11 residues. Germline V lookup: CDR1 SGHTA, CDR2 FQGNSA. The CDR3 nucleotides are TGTGCCAGCAGCAAGCGGGAGACCCAGTACTTC. It translates to CASSKRETQYF.

This sequence joins TRBV7-6 and TRBJ1-5, with D possibly TRBD1 on 6 matching bases. This CDR3 spans 16 amino acids. CDR1 SGHVS and CDR2 FNYEAQ come from the germline V gene. The ends were cut back, 5 bases at V and 8 bases at J, with 22 bases in the middle. The CDR3, as DNA: TGTGCCAGCAGCCTTCGAGGGGGGGTTGGAGCGGAGCCCCAGCATTTT. Protein product: CASSLRGGVGAEPQHF.

J is TRBJ1-1 and V is TRBV5-4; D is possibly TRBD1 (6 bases). This CDR3 has 14 residues. With 0 bases removed from V and 1 base from J, the gap between germline ends came to 7 bases. Per germline, CDR1 SGHNT and CDR2 YYREEE (reference sequence). Written as DNA, the CDR3 is TGTGCCAGCAGCTTGGACAGGGAGAACACTGAAGCTTTCTTT. The encoded protein is CASSLDRENTEAFF.